In this sample, the clone carrying this T cell receptor beta chain turned up once. Its antigen remains unknown. V was pared by 6 bases and J by 10 bases, with 10 bases between. This CDR3 has 12 amino acids. The sample comes from a study of T cell responses to AZD1222 COVID-19 vaccine. Overall study results and limits: Only after the peak T cell response were repertoires sampled. Females outnumbered males among donors, who were mostly white British; clonal diversity was possibly underestimated. The CD4 TCRs associated with vaccination extended across spike and predominated at 160-218 and 743-854.

Some clones are missing from TCRdb's copy, which holds only in-frame ones; the method was immunoSEQ multiplex PCR. The data show around 130,000 clones, around 90% seen once. Here the sequenced sample was peripheral blood, taken 28 days after the second dose of the MenACWY control vaccine. The sequence came from an adult who received the MenACWY meningococcal vaccine as a control. This rearrangement joins TRBV12-3 or TRBV12-4 to TRBJ1-6; D unclear. The CDR3 region is CASSPISSPLHF. CDR3 DNA: TGTGCCAGCAGCCCCATAAGCTCACCCCTCCACTTT.